The next 17 T cell receptor beta chains were all read from a single sample in a study of OX40 agonist ivuxolimab in advanced cancers. Sequenced by immunoSEQ multiplex PCR; TCRdb stores in-frame clones only, minus some. This sample yields just under 85,000 clones, of which more than 80% are seen a single time; about 2.5% belongs to the top ten. The material sequenced was CD4+ or CD8+ T cells sorted from blood, taken in a trial of the OX40 agonist ivuxolimab. Every receptor here comes from an adult with an advanced solid tumor such as melanoma, head and neck, liver or kidney cancer.

The chain combines TRBV4-3 with TRBJ2-7; 7 bases match TRBD2. This CDR3 has 17 amino acids. Unmatched junction bases numbered 12, after V lost 4 bases and J lost 0 bases. Germline V gives CDR1 LGHNA, CDR2 YSLEER. The CDR3 here is CASSPTPAGESSYEQYF. The DNA for the CDR3 is TGCGCCAGCAGCCCCACCCCTGCGGGGGAGAGCTCCTACGAGCAGTACTTC.

V usage is TRBV7-9 and J usage is TRBJ1-2, with 8 bases that match TRBD1. The CDR3 is made up of 16 amino acids. The germline CDR1 and CDR2 sequences are SEHNR and FQNEAQ (reference sequence). J lost 5 bases, V lost 7 bases, and 15 bases had no gene match. The CDR3 loop is CASTNDVAGGEYGYTF. The CDR3 DNA follows: TGTGCCAGCACCAACGACGTCGCAGGGGGCGAGTATGGCTACACCTTC. The full variable domain, in which reference TRBV7-9 and TRBJ1-2 provide the parts outside the CDR3, is DTGVSQNPRHKITKRGQNVTFRCDPISEHNRLYWYRQTLGQGPEFLTYFQNEAQLEKSRLLSDRFSAERPKGSFSTLEIQRTEQGDSAMYLCASTNDVAGGEYGYTFGSGTRLTVV.

This chain links TRBV5-1 with TRBJ1-1; D is unresolved. The V gene lost 4 bases and the J gene lost 1 base, with 14 bases spanning the gap. The CDR3 totals 15 residues. The germline gives CDR1 SGHRS, CDR2 YFSETQ. This CDR3 is CASSDRTAANTEAFF. CDR3 in DNA: TGCGCCAGCAGCGATAGGACCGCGGCGAACACTGAAGCTTTCTTT.

The chain has TRBV5-6 and TRBJ1-2, with 10 nucleotides matching TRBD1. From germline, CDR1 is SGHDT and CDR2 YYEEEE. The CDR3 is made up of 16 amino acids. With 3 bases clipped from V and 3 bases from J, the junction kept 8 bases outside the gene matches. CDR3 sequence reads: CASSSTGGASYYGYTF. The CDR3 coding sequence is TGTGCCAGCAGCTCGACAGGGGGCGCTTCCTACTATGGCTACACCTTC.

The genes are TRBV2 and TRBJ1-6; D call uncertain. The CDR3 length is 12 residues. Germline V gene sequence: CDR1 SNHLY, CDR2 FYNNEI. Trimming cost V 6 bases and J 9 bases, with 9 bases left between them. The CDR3 is CASRSSVSPLHF. In DNA, the CDR3 is TGTGCCAGCAGATCGTCGGTTTCACCCCTCCACTTT.

This chain uses TRBV5-1 with TRBJ1-1; D uncertain. Trimming pared 1 base from V and 4 bases from J, leaving 14 bases between. The CDR3 totals 15 residues. Germline CDR1 is SGHRS and CDR2 is YFSETQ. Here the CDR3 reads CASSLLREGGTEAFF. Written as DNA, the CDR3 is TGCGCCAGCAGCTTGTTACGGGAAGGAGGCACTGAAGCTTTCTTT. The full variable domain, rest sourced from reference TRBV5-1 and TRBJ1-1, is KAGVTQTPRYLIKTRGQQVTLSCSPISGHRSVSWYQQTPGQGLQFLFEYFSETQRNKGNFPGRFSGRQFSNSRSEMNVSTLELGDSALYLCASSLLREGGTEAFFGQGTRLTVV.

The V and J genes are TRBV28 and TRBJ2-3, with D unresolved. The CDR3 has 14 residues. Germline-derived CDR1 and CDR2 are MDHEN and SYDVKM. V lost 4 bases to trimming and J lost 4 bases, with 12 bases between them. CDR3 DNA sequence: TGTGCCAGCAGTTCAAGCAGTATAGCAGATACGCAGTATTTT. Its translation: CASSSSSIADTQYF.

This chain uses TRBV28 with TRBJ1-5, with a weak D call TRBD1 (6 bases). CDR1 is MDHEN and CDR2 is SYDVKM in the germline V gene. Trimming removed 5 bases from V and 4 bases from J, with 15 bases in between. The CDR3 contains 15 residues. The CDR3 nucleotides read TGTGCCAGCAGTAAGCCGGACAGTCGAAATCAGCCCCAGCATTTT. Translating it yields CASSKPDSRNQPQHF.

The chain joins TRBV11-2 to TRBJ2-5; a weak D match, TRBD1 (6 bases). Germline V CDR1 and CDR2: SGHAT, FQNNGV. The V end was cut by 1 base, the J end by 0 bases, with 18 bases between. CDR3 length: 18 residues. The CDR3 reads CASSLAFGQPEYQETQYF. The CDR3 DNA reads TGTGCCAGCAGCTTAGCTTTCGGACAGCCGGAGTACCAAGAGACCCAGTACTTC.

This chain joins TRBV2 and TRBJ2-7, with TRBD1 identical over 9 bases. This CDR3 is 13 amino acids long. Germline-derived CDR1 and CDR2 are SNHLY and FYNNEI. The V segment lost 7 bases and the J segment 7 bases; nucleotides outside the gene matches: 8. This CDR3 reads CASTGQGFGEQYF. DNA of the CDR3: TGTGCCAGCACGGGACAGGGCTTCGGGGAGCAGTACTTC.

The CDR3 is CASSGQRDTQYF. DNA for the CDR3: TGTGCCAGCAGCGGACAGCGCGATACGCAGTATTTT. This chain uses TRBV9 with TRBJ2-3, with D perhaps matching TRBD1 (5 bases). Germline-derived CDR1 and CDR2 are SGDLS and YYNGEE. The CDR3 loop spans 12 amino acids. The V end lost 3 bases, the J end lost 6 bases, and 8 bases lay between the germline ends.

The gene calls are TRBV29-1 and TRBJ2-3; TRBD2 matches at 9 bases. V was pared by 3 bases and J by 4 bases, with 8 bases of the junction left unmatched. The CDR3 loop spans 15 amino acids. Germline CDR1 reads SQVTM; CDR2 reads ANQGSEA. Here the CDR3 reads CSVEPRGGASDTQYF. As DNA, the CDR3 is TGCAGCGTTGAGCCCCGCGGGGGGGCGTCAGATACGCAGTATTTT.

J is TRBJ1-1 and V is TRBV7-2; 8 nucleotides align to TRBD1. CDR1 SGHTA and CDR2 FQGNSA come from the germline V gene. This CDR3 spans 13 amino acids. Trimming at V came to 4 bases and at J to 8 bases, leaving 6 bases not matched to a gene. This chain's CDR3 is CASSSLRQGEAFF. DNA for the CDR3: TGTGCCAGCAGCTCCTTAAGACAGGGGGAAGCTTTCTTT.

CDR3 sequence reads: CASSLDYRHSGNTIYF. The CDR3 DNA reads as TGTGCCAGCAGCTTGGATTACAGGCACTCTGGAAACACCATATATTTT. The V and J genes are TRBV5-4 and TRBJ1-3; maybe TRBD1 (5 bases). Trimming took 0 bases from V and 0 from J, leaving 10 bases between them. CDR1 SGHNT and CDR2 YYREEE come from the germline V gene (reference sequence). There are 16 residues in the CDR3.

V is TRBV14 and J is TRBJ1-2; 11 bases match TRBD1. Trimming cost V 5 bases and J 4 bases; bases outside gene matches: 3. Germline V lookup: CDR1 SGHDN, CDR2 FVKESK. This CDR3 has 14 amino acids. The CDR3 loop is CASSSGTGGYGYTF. In DNA form, the CDR3 reads TGTGCCAGCAGCTCCGGGACAGGGGGCTATGGCTACACCTTC.

The J gene is TRBJ2-7, the V gene TRBV7-2; D remains unclear. V was shortened by 6 bases and J by 1 base, with 13 bases between the two germline ends. The germline gives CDR1 SGHTA, CDR2 FQGNSA. CDR3 length: 14 amino acids. The chain's CDR3 is CASRAAQFSYEQYF. In nucleotides, the CDR3 is TGTGCCAGCAGGGCGGCGCAATTTTCCTACGAGCAGTACTTC. Looking up the rest from reference TRBV7-2 and TRBJ2-7 gives the full variable domain: GAGVSQSPSNKVTEKGKDVELRCDPISGHTALYWYRQSLGQGLEFLIYFQGNSAPDKSGLPSDRFSAERTGGSVSTLTIQRTQQEDSAVYLCASRAAQFSYEQYFGPGTRLTVT.

On this clone: Other DNA sequences in this sample translate to the same CDR3. V is TRBV2 and J is TRBJ2-7, with 8 nucleotides matching TRBD1. This CDR3 comprises 11 residues. Germline values: CDR1 SNHLY, CDR2 FYNNEI. V dropped 6 bases and J dropped 6; count of bases not matched to a gene: 1. CDR3 amino acids: CASSTGGEQYV. The CDR3 nucleotides read TGTGCCAGCAGCACAGGGGGCGAGCAGTACGTC.